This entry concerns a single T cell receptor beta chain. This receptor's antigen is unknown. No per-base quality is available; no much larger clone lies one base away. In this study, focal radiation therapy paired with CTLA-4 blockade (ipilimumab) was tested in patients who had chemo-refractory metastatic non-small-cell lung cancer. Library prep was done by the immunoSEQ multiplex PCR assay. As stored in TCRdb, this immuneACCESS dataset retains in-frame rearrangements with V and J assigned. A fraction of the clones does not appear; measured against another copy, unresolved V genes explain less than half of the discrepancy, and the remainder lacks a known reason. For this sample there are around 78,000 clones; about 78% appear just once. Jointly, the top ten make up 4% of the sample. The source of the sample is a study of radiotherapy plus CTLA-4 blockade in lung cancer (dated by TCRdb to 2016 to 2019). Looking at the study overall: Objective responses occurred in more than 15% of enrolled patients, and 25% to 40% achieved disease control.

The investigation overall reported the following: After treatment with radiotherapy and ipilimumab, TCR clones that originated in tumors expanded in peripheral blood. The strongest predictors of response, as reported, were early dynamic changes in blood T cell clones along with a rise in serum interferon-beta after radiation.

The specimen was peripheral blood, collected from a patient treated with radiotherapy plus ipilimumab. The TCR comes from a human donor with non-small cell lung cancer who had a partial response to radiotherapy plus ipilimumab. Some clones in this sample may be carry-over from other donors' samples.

The CDR3 corresponds to CASSIERNTGELFF. In nucleotides, the sequence is TGTGCCAGTAGTATAGAGCGGAACACCGGGGAGCTGTTTTTT. The chain uses TRBV19 and TRBJ2-2; no D gene can be assigned with confidence. CDR1 and CDR2, looked up from the germline V gene (reference sequence), are LNHDA and SQIVND. From the cysteine up to the phenylalanine, the CDR3 has a length of 14 residues. Only the CDR3 DNA is retained, 42 bases long and in frame from the first base. V sheds 0 bases and J sheds 1 base, leaving 3 bases between their ends.